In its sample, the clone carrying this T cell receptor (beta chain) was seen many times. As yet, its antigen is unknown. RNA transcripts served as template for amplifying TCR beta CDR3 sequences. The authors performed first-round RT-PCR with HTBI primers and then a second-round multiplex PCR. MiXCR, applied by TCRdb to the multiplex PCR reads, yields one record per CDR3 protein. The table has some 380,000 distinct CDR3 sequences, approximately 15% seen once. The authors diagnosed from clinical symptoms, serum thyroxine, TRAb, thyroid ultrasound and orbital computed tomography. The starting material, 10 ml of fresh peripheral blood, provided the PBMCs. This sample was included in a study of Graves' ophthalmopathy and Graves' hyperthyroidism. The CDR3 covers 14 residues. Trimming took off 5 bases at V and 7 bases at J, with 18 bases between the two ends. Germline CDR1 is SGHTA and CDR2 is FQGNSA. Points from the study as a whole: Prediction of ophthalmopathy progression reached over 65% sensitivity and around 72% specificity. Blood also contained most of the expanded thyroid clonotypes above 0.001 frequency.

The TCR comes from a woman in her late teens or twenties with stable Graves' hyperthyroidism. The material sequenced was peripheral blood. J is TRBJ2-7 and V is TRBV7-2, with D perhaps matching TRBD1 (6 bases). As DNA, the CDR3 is TGTGCCAGCAGCCCACTCCCGGACAGATATGAGCAGTACTTC. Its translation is CASSPLPDRYEQYF.